The present entry profiles one T cell receptor beta chain with its context. Per the authors' pipeline: Using reference gene primer amplification, nucleated cell counts were estimated. Only in-frame clones appear in the TCRdb table, and some are missing; sequencing was by immunoSEQ multiplex PCR. The V and J calls and clone size come from that table; D and trimming were worked out from the DNA. Among approximately 76,000 clones listed, around nine tenths were seen once. This sample stems from a study of blood T cell repertoires in COVID-19. Study background: Samples representing acute and convalescent COVID-19 were sourced from the United States, Italy and Spain. T cells, B-cell-depleted T cells, or PBMCs provided the cDNA or gDNA that served as material.

V was pared by 2 bases and J by 9 bases, with 22 bases of the junction left unmatched. Germline V lookup: CDR1 MDHEN, CDR2 SYDVKM. There are 19 residues in the CDR3. V usage is TRBV28 and J usage is TRBJ1-5, with 7 bases fitting TRBD1. The receptor was isolated from a human donor in a cohort sampled during active COVID-19. The sequenced sample consisted of peripheral blood. The CDR3 nucleotides read TGTGCCAGCAGTTTAGTTCTGGCCCGACTAAGGGACAGCGCTAGGCCCCAGCATTTT. This encodes CASSLVLARLRDSARPQHF.